The sequence of this TCR beta chain was determined in a study of blood T cells in healthy people across ages. This CDR3 has 14 amino acids. V lost 7 bases and J lost 0, with 13 bases in between. Germline values: CDR1 SGHTA, CDR2 FQGNSA. Concerning this clonotype: A clone one base away is much larger, so this may be a read error.

PCR was performed a second time for roughly 6 to 12 cycles using a sample-barcoded 5' primer and a J-beta primer mix. TCRdb recomputed calls from the 5' RACE reads with MiXCR, one row per CDR3 protein. The table shows 1.5 million to 2 million distinct CDR3 sequences, with 28% occurring only once. The chain combines TRBV7-2 with TRBJ2-7; D uncertain. This TCR was sampled from a woman aged 25 to 39 in good health. The sample consisted of blood. For the CDR3, the DNA is TGTGCCAGCACCCCTTCGGTGGTCTCCTACGAGCAGTACTTC. Translated: CASTPSVVSYEQYF.